The 5 T cell receptor beta chains below all came from one sample that was sequenced in a study of T cell clonotyping in hematopoietic cell transplantation. The table came from immunoSEQ multiplex PCR; TCRdb's copy has only in-frame clones and leaves some out. The table lists more than 10,000 clones, roughly 92% of them singletons, with 6.5% to 9% in the top ten. The specimen comprised PBMCs, sampled 100 days after allogeneic stem cell transplant. The source is a female patient between 50 and 59 years old who had an allogeneic stem cell transplant from an unrelated donor, so the T cells may come from the graft donor. Some clones in this sample may be carry-over from other donors' samples.

A word on this clone: Sequence at one end of the junction differs from germline and may be a read error. The rearrangement links TRBV6-1 to TRBJ1-4; possibly TRBD1 for D (5 bases). CDR1 is MNHNS and CDR2 is SASEGT in the germline V gene. CDR3 length: 17 residues. The CDR3 DNA reads TGTGCCAGCAGTCAAGCACCCTTCGGGGGGATTAATGAAAAACTGTTTTTT. Protein product: CASSQAPFGGINEKLFF.

The rearrangement joins TRBV19 to TRBJ2-1, with D maybe TRBD2 (5 bases). V shed 4 bases and J shed 8 bases, with 12 bases lying between them. Germline V gives CDR1 LNHDA, CDR2 SQIVND (reference sequence). This CDR3 has 13 amino acids. In nucleotides, the CDR3 is TGTGCCAGTAGTACTCTGGGGAGTCATGAGCAGTTCTTC. The encoded protein is CASSTLGSHEQFF. The whole variable domain, filled in from reference TRBV19 and TRBJ2-1, reads DGGITQSPKYLFRKEGQNVTLSCEQNLNHDAMYWYRQDPGQGLRLIYYSQIVNDFQKGDIAEGYSVSREKKESFPLTVTSAQKNPTAFYLCASSTLGSHEQFFGPGTRLTVL.

This chain uses TRBV27 with TRBJ2-1; D remains ambiguous. Germline CDR1 reads MNHEY; CDR2 reads SMNVEV (reference sequence). V was pared by 2 bases and J by 2 bases, with 10 bases between. The length of the CDR3 is 15 residues. CDR3 in amino acids: CASSLTVAPYNEQFF. CDR3 DNA sequence: TGTGCCAGCAGTTTAACAGTCGCGCCCTACAATGAGCAGTTCTTC.

V usage is TRBV30 and J usage is TRBJ2-3; 7 bases agree with TRBD1. The germline V gene encodes CDR1 GTSNPN and CDR2 SVGIG (reference sequence). The CDR3 loop spans 13 amino acids. Losses at the gene ends were 5 bases for V and 4 bases for J; bases not matched to a gene: 6. CDR3 in DNA: TGTGCCTGGGAAGTAGGGGGCTCAGATACGCAGTATTTT. Its protein is CAWEVGGSDTQYF.

The chain couples TRBV2 to TRBJ2-7, with D perhaps matching TRBD2 (6 bases). CDR1 is SNHLY and CDR2 is FYNNEI in the germline V gene. V was shortened by 5 bases and J by 7 bases, with 18 bases between the two germline ends. There are 14 residues in the CDR3. The CDR3 here is CASSFVRERREQYF. DNA of the CDR3: TGTGCCAGCAGTTTCGTTCGGGAGCGCAGGGAGCAGTACTTC.